This T cell receptor (beta chain) was profiled in a study of blood T cell repertoires in COVID-19. Study-wide context: Acute-phase and convalescent COVID-19 samples originated in the United States, Italy and Spain. In each case, the material was cDNA or gDNA derived from T cells, B-cell-depleted T cells, or PBMCs.

Per the study methods: Amplification of reference gene primers provided the estimated nucleated cell counts. Assay used: immunoSEQ multiplex PCR; TCRdb lists only in-frame clones, some missing. The V and J calls and the clone size are those of that table, but D and trimming were determined from the DNA. The sample yields 100,000 to 120,000 clones, around 89% seen once. The CDR3 runs 17 residues. V dropped 5 bases and J dropped 0 bases, with 17 bases sitting between them. In germline, CDR1 is SNHLY, CDR2 FYNNEI. The material sequenced was peripheral blood. This receptor was obtained from a woman aged 45 to 65 with acute or convalescent COVID-19. This sequence joins TRBV2 and TRBJ1-3; TRBD1 is a possible D gene (5 bases). This chain's CDR3 is CASSPRGGEFSGNTIYF. The CDR3, as DNA: TGTGCCAGCAGTCCCCGAGGAGGGGAGTTCTCTGGAAACACCATATATTTT.